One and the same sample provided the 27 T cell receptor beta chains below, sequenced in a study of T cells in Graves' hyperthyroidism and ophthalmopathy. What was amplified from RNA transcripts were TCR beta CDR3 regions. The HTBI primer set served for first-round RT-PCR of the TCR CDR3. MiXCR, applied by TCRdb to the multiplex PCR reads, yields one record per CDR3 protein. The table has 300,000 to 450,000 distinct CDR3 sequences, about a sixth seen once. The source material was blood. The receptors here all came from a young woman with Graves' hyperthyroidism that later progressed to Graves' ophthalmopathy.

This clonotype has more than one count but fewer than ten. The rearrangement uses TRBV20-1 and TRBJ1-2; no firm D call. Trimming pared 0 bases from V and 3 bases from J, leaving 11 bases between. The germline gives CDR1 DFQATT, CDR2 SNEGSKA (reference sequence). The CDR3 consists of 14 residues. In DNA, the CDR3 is TGCAGTGCTAGAGATAGAAACACCTACTATGGCTACACCTTC. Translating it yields CSARDRNTYYGYTF.

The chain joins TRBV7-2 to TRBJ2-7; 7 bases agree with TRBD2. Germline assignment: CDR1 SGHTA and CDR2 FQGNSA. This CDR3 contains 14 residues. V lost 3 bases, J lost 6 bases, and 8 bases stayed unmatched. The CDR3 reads CASSFVGGAGEQYF. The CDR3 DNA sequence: TGTGCCAGCAGCTTTGTGGGAGGGGCGGGCGAGCAGTACTTC.

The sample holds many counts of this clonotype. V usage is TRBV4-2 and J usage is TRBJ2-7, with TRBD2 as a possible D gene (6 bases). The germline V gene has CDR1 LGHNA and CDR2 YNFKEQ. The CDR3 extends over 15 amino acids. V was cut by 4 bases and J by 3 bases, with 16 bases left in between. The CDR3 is CASSRNSGSGYEQYF. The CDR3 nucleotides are TGTGCCAGCAGCCGAAATAGCGGCAGCGGCTACGAGCAGTACTTC.

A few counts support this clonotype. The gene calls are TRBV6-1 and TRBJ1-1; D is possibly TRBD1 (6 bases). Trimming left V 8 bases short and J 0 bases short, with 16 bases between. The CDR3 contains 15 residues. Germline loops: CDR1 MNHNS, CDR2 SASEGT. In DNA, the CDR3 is TGTGCCAGCCCCCCCCGGGGGCCCCTGAACACTGAAGCTTTCTTT. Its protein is CASPPRGPLNTEAFF.

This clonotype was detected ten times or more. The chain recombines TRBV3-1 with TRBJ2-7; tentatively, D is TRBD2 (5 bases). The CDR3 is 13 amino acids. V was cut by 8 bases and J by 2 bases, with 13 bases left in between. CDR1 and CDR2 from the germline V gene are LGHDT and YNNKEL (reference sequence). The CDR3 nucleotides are TGTGCCAGCCGTCCAGACGGGGCCTACGAGCAGTACTTC. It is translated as CASRPDGAYEQYF.

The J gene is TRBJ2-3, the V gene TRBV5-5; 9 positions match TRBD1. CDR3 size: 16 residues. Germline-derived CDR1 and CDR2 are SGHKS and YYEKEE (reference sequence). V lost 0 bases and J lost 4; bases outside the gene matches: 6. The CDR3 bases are TGTGCCAGCAGCTTGGTACCCCGGGACAGGGCAGATACGCAGTATTTT. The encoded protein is CASSLVPRDRADTQYF.

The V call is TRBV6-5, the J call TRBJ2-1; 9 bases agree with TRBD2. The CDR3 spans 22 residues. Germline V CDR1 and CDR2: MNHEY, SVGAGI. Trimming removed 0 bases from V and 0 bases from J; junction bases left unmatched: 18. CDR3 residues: CASSYSGLAGTAAGSSYNEQFF. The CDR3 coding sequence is TGTGCCAGCAGTTACTCTGGGCTAGCGGGAACCGCGGCCGGGAGCTCCTACAATGAGCAGTTCTTC.

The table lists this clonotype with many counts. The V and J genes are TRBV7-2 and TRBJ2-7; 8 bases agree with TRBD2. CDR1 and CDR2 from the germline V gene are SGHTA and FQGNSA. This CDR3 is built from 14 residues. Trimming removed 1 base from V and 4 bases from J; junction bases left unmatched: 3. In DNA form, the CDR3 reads TGTGCCAGCAGCTTAGGGCTAGCGGGTTACGAGCAGTACTTC. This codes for CASSLGLAGYEQYF. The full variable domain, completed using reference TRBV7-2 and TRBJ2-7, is GAGVSQSPSNKVTEKGKDVELRCDPISGHTALYWYRQSLGQGLEFLIYFQGNSAPDKSGLPSDRFSAERTGGSVSTLTIQRTQQEDSAVYLCASSLGLAGYEQYFGPGTRLTVT.

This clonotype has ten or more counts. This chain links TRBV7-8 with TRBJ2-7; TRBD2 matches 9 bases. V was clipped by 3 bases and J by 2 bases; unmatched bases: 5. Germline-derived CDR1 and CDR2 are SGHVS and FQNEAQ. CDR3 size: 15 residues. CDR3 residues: CASSFRGGGTYEQYF. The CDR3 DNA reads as TGTGCCAGCAGCTTTCGCGGGGGGGGGACCTACGAGCAGTACTTC.

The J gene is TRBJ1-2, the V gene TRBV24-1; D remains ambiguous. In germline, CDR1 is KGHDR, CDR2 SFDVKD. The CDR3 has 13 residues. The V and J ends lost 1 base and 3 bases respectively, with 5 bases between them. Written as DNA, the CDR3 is TGTGCCACCAGTGATTTCAAGGACTATGGCTACACCTTC. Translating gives CATSDFKDYGYTF.

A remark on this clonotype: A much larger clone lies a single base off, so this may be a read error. This chain's CDR3 is CASSNRAAGELFF. CDR3 nucleotide sequence: TGTGCCAGCAGCAACAGGGCAGCCGGGGAGCTGTTTTTT. The gene calls are TRBV7-9 and TRBJ2-2, with a possible D match to TRBD1 (6 bases). Germline V gene sequence: CDR1 SEHNR, CDR2 FQNEAQ (reference sequence). V was cut by 5 bases and J by 6 bases, with 10 bases left in between. The CDR3 has 13 residues. The full variable domain, rest sourced from reference TRBV7-9 and TRBJ2-2, is DTGVSQNPRHKITKRGQNVTFRCDPISEHNRLYWYRQTLGQGPEFLTYFQNEAQLEKSRLLSDRFSAERPKGSFSTLEIQRTEQGDSAMYLCASSNRAAGELFFGEGSRLTVL.

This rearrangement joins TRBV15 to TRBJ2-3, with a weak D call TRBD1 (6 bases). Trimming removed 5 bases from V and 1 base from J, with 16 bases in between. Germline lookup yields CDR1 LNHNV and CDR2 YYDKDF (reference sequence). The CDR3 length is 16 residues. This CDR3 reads CATSPRGTGRTDTQYF. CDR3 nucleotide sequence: TGTGCCACCAGCCCACGAGGAACAGGGCGCACAGATACGCAGTATTTT.

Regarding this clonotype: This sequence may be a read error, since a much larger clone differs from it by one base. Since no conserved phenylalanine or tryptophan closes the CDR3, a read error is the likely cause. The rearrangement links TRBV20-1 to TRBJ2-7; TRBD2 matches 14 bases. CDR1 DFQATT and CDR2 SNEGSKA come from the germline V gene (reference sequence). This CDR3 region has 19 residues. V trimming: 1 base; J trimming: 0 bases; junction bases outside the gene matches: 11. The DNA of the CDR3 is TGCAGTGCTAGAGCCGCTAGTCCCGGGACTAGCGGGAGCTCCTACGAGCAGTACCTC. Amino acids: CSARAASPGTSGSSYEQYL.

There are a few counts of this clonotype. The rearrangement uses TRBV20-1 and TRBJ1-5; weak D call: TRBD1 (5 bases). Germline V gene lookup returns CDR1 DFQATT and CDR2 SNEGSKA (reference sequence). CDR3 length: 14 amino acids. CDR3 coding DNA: TGCAGCGCCGGGGGTGGAAATAGCAATCAGCCCCAGCATTTT. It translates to CSAGGGNSNQPQHF.

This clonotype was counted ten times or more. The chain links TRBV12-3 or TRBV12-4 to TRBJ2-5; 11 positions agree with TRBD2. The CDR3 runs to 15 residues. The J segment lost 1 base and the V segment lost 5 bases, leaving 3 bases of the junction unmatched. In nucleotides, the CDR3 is TGTGCCAGCAGTGCGGGACTAGCGGTCCAAGAGACCCAGTACTTC. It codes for CASSAGLAVQETQYF.

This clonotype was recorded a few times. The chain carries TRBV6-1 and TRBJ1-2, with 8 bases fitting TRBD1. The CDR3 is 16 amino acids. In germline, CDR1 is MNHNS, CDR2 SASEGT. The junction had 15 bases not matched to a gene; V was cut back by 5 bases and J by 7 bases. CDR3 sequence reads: CASSSEGGRGLGGYTF. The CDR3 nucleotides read TGTGCCAGCAGTTCAGAGGGGGGCAGGGGGCTAGGTGGCTACACCTTC.

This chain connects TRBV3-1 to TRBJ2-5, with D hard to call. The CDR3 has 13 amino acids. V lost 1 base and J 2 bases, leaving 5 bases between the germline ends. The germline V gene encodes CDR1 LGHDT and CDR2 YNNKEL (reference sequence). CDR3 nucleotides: TGTGCCAGCAGCCAAGCCGGACAAGAGACCCAGTACTTC. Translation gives CASSQAGQETQYF.

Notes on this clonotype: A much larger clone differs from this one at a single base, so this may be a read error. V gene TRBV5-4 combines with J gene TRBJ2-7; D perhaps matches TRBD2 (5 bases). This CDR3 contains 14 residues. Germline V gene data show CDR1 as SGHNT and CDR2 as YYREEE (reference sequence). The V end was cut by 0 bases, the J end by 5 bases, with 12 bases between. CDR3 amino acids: CASSLERGTHEQYF. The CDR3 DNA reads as TGTGCCAGCAGCTTGGAACGGGGAACCCACGAGCAGTACTTC.

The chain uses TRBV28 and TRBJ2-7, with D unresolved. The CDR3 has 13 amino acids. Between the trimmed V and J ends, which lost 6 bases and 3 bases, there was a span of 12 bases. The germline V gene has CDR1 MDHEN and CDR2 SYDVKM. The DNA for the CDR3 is TGTGCCAGCAGCGACGGACGGGTCTACGAGCAGTACTTC. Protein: CASSDGRVYEQYF.

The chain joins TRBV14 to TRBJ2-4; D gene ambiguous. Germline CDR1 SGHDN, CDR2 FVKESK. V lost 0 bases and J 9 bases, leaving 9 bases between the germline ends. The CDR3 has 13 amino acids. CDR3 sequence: CASSQDPGPIQYF. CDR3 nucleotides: TGTGCCAGCAGCCAAGATCCGGGCCCCATTCAGTACTTC.

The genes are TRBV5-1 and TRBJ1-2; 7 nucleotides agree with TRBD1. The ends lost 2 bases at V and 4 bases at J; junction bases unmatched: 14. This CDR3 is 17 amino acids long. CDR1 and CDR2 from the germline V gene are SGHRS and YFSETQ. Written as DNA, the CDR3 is TGCGCCAGCAGCTTAACAGGGGACCCTGGAAAGAGCTATGGCTACACCTTC. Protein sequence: CASSLTGDPGKSYGYTF.

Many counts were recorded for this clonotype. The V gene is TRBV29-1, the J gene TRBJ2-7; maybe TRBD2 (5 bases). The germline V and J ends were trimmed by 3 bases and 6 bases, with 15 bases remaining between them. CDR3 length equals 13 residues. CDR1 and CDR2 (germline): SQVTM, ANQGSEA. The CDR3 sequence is CSVDSLADGEQYF. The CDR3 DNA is TGCAGCGTTGACAGTCTAGCTGACGGCGAGCAGTACTTC.

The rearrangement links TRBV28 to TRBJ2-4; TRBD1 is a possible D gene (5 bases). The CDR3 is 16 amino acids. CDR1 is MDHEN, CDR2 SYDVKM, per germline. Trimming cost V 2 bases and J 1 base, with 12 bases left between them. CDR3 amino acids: CASSLRGRAAKNIQYF. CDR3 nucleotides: TGTGCCAGCAGTTTAAGGGGCAGGGCGGCCAAAAACATTCAGTACTTC.

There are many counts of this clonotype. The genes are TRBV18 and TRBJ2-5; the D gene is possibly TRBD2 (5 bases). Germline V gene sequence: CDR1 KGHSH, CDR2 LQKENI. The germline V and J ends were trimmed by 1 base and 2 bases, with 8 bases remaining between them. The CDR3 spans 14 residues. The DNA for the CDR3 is TGTGCCAGCTCACCACGAAGCGGACAAGAGACCCAGTACTTC. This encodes CASSPRSGQETQYF. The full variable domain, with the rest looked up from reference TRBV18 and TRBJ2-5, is NAGVMQNPRHLVRRRGQEARLRCSPMKGHSHVYWYRQLPEEGLKFMVYLQKENIIDESGMPKERFSAEFPKEGPSILRIQQVVRGDSAAYFCASSPRSGQETQYFGPGTRLLVL.

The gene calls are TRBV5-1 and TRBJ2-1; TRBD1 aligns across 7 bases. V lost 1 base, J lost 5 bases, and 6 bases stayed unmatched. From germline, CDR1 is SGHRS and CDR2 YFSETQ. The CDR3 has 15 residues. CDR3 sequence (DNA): TGCGCCAGCAGCTTGTGGGGACAGAGCGACAATGAGCAGTTCTTC. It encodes CASSLWGQSDNEQFF.

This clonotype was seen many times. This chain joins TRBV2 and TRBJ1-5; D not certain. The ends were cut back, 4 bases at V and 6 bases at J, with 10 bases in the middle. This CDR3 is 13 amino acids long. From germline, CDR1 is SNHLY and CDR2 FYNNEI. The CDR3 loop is CASSVGIGQPQHF. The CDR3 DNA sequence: TGTGCCAGCAGTGTGGGAATTGGTCAGCCCCAGCATTTT.

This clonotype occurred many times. The CDR3 DNA follows: TGTGCCAGCAGCCCAAGACAGGGGGCGAGGTCTAGCAATCAGCCCCAGCATTTT. It encodes CASSPRQGARSSNQPQHF. The chain recombines TRBV7-8 with TRBJ1-5; 10 bases line up with TRBD1. The CDR3 sequence is 18 residues long. Trimming cost V 5 bases and J 0 bases; bases outside gene matches: 10. The germline V gene encodes CDR1 SGHVS and CDR2 FQNEAQ.